The rows below give T cell receptor beta chains drawn from one sample of a study of type 1 regulatory T cells. No antigen has been assigned to these receptors. TCRdb re-called the reads with MiXCR, one entry per CDR3 protein. This table has fewer than 80,000 distinct CDR3 sequences, less than 25% appearing once. Sequencing used cultured type 1 regulatory T (Tr1) cells, either the whole culture or a sorted fraction (not recorded which). The receptors derive from a human donor in good health. Both conserved end residues are part of each CDR3. Fields, in order: J gene, V gene, clone size, D gene, CDR3 length, CDR3 DNA, CDR3 protein. The D gene is left open where the match is weak. The size field is filled for only some rows; it gives once, few, many or a size class.

TRBJ2-1	TRBV20-1	few	-	12	TGCAGTGCCATCCCTAGGGGCGGGGAGCAGTTCTTC	CSAIPRGGEQFF
TRBJ2-7	TRBV28	-	TRBD1	14	TGTGCCAGCAGTTCCGGACAGGAGCCCTACGAGCAGTACTTC	CASSSGQEPYEQYF
TRBJ2-1	TRBV7-9	-	TRBD2	15	TGTGCCAGCAGGAGCGGGAGAAGATCCTACAATGAGCAGTTCTTC	CASRSGRRSYNEQFF
TRBJ2-3	TRBV7-2	many	TRBD2	16	TGTGCCAGCAGCCCGGGACTAGCGAGATTCACAGATACGCAGTATTTT	CASSPGLARFTDTQYF
TRBJ1-3	TRBV28	once	-	15	TGTGCCAGCAGTGCCTCGGACTTCTCTGGAAACGCCATATATTTT	CASSASDFSGNAIYF
TRBJ2-7	TRBV20-1	few	TRBD2	14	TGCAGTGCTAGACGTCGGGAGGGCCTTGTGGAGCAGTACTTC	CSARRREGLVEQYF
TRBJ1-2	TRBV18	few	-	15	TGTGCCAGCTCACAAAACAGGGATACTAACTATGGCTACACCTTC	CASSQNRDTNYGYTF
TRBJ1-6	TRBV7-2	many	TRBD1	15	TGTGCCAGCAGCTTAGGACAGGGGGATAATTCACCCCTCCACTTT	CASSLGQGDNSPLHF
TRBJ2-1	TRBV5-1	many	-	14	TGCGCCAGCAGCCAGGGGCGCCGGGACAATGAGCAGTTCTTC	CASSQGRRDNEQFF
TRBJ2-7	TRBV3-1	few	-	14	TGTGCCAGCAGCCAAGTGGCAGGGAGTTCCGAGCAGTACTTC	CASSQVAGSSEQYF
TRBJ2-3	TRBV20-1	-	TRBD1	15	TGCAGTGCTGCCTCGGGACAGGGATTGCCAGATACGCAGTATTTT	CSAASGQGLPDTQYF